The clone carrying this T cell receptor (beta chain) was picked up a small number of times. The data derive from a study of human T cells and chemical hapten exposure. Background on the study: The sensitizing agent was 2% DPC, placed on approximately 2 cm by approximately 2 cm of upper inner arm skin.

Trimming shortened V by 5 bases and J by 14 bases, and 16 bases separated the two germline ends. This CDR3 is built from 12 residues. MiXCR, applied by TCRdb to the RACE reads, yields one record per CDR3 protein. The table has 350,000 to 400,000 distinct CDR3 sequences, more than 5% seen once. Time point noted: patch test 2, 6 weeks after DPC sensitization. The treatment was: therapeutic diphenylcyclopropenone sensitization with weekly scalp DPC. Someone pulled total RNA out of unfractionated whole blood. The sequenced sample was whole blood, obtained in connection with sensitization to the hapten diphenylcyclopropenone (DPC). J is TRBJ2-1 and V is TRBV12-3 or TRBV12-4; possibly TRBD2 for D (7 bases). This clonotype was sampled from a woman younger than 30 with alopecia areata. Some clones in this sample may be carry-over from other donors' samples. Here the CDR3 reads CASSLNGEGEFF. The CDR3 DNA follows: TGTGCCAGCAGTCTCAACGGGGAGGGGGAGTTCTTC.